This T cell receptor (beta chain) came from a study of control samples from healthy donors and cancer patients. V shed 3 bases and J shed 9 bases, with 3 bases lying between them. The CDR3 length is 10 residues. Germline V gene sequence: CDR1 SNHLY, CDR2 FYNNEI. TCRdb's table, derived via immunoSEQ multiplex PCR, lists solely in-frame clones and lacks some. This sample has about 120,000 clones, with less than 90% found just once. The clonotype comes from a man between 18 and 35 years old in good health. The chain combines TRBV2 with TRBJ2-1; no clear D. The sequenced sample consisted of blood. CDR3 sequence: CASSESEQFF. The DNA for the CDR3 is TGTGCCAGCAGTGAGAGTGAGCAGTTCTTC.